What follows are 7 T cell receptor beta chains derived from one specimen sequenced in a study of naive and memory T cell subsets. An oligonucleotide containing a UMI was ligated to the 3' end of TCR cDNA. Ligated cDNA underwent four rounds of PCR with nested alpha and beta constant region primers and SP2. TCRdb reprocessed the 5' RACE reads with MiXCR, giving one entry per CDR3 protein. The data contain tens of thousands of distinct CDR3 sequences, roughly 6.7% of them seen just once; the ten biggest clones take up around 10%. The receptors shown here come from a male donor in good health.

The CDR3 loop is CASSTGRGRGDTEAFF. The CDR3, as DNA: TGTGCCAGCAGCACGGGGCGGGGTCGGGGGGACACTGAAGCTTTCTTT. The chain employs TRBV11-2 and TRBJ1-1, with D possibly being TRBD1 (5 bases). This CDR3 is 16 amino acids long. The germline CDR1 and CDR2 sequences are SGHAT and FQNNGV. The V gene lost 5 bases and the J gene lost 3 bases, with 19 bases spanning the gap.

This clonotype was observed many times. The CDR3 DNA follows: TGCAGCGTTGAAGCTGGCGACAGGGGACTTGAAGCTTTCTTT. Its protein product is CSVEAGDRGLEAFF. This rearrangement joins TRBV29-1 to TRBJ1-1; TRBD1 matches at 8 bases. Trimming at V came to 1 base and at J to 7 bases, leaving 8 bases not matched to a gene. The CDR3 is made up of 14 amino acids. The germline gives CDR1 SQVTM, CDR2 ANQGSEA.

This clonotype was seen ten or more times. This chain uses TRBV5-5 with TRBJ2-2; 9 bases match TRBD2. This CDR3 contains 17 residues. Germline lookup yields CDR1 SGHKS and CDR2 YYEKEE (reference sequence). V dropped 0 bases and J dropped 7; count of bases not matched to a gene: 10. The CDR3 bases are TGTGCCAGCAGCTTGGGTGGTAGCGGGAGAACCATCGGGGAGCTGTTTTTT. It yields the protein CASSLGGSGRTIGELFF.

The table lists this clonotype with a few counts. This chain joins TRBV30 and TRBJ2-2; TRBD2 matches 7 bases. The V gene's germline CDR1 is GTSNPN and CDR2 SVGIG (reference sequence). There are 15 residues in the CDR3. The V segment lost 5 bases and the J segment 7 bases; nucleotides outside the gene matches: 13. For the CDR3, the DNA is TGTGCCTGGGGTGGACTTGCGGGAGTGATCGGGGAGCTGTTTTTT. This gives the protein CAWGGLAGVIGELFF.

At least ten counts were recorded for this clonotype. The chain has TRBV6-1 and TRBJ2-1; the D is unclear. The V end was cut by 9 bases, the J end by 4 bases, with 22 bases between. CDR1 is MNHNS and CDR2 is SASEGT in the germline V gene. The CDR3 has 16 amino acids. The CDR3 DNA is TGTGCCAGGGGCCCGGGCCAGCTCCAACTTTACAATGAGCAGTTCTTC. This encodes CARGPGQLQLYNEQFF.

In its sample, this clonotype was seen a few times. J is TRBJ1-1 and V is TRBV4-2, with no clear D. Deletions cut 3 bases from V and 6 bases from J, with 14 bases between. CDR3 size: 14 residues. Germline loops: CDR1 LGHNA, CDR2 YNFKEQ. CDR3 residues: CASSHGGEVAEAFF. Written as DNA, the CDR3 is TGTGCCAGCAGCCACGGCGGTGAGGTCGCTGAAGCTTTCTTT.

This clonotype was seen more than once but under ten times. The CDR3 DNA reads TGTGCCAGCAGCTTAATTACAGGGGGCGGGGAGACCCAGTACTTC. Encoded protein: CASSLITGGGETQYF. The chain is built from TRBV5-4 and TRBJ2-5; 9 nucleotides align to TRBD1. Trimming removed 2 bases from V and 5 bases from J; junction bases left unmatched: 7. Germline V lookup: CDR1 SGHNT, CDR2 YYREEE (reference sequence). This CDR3 contains 15 residues.